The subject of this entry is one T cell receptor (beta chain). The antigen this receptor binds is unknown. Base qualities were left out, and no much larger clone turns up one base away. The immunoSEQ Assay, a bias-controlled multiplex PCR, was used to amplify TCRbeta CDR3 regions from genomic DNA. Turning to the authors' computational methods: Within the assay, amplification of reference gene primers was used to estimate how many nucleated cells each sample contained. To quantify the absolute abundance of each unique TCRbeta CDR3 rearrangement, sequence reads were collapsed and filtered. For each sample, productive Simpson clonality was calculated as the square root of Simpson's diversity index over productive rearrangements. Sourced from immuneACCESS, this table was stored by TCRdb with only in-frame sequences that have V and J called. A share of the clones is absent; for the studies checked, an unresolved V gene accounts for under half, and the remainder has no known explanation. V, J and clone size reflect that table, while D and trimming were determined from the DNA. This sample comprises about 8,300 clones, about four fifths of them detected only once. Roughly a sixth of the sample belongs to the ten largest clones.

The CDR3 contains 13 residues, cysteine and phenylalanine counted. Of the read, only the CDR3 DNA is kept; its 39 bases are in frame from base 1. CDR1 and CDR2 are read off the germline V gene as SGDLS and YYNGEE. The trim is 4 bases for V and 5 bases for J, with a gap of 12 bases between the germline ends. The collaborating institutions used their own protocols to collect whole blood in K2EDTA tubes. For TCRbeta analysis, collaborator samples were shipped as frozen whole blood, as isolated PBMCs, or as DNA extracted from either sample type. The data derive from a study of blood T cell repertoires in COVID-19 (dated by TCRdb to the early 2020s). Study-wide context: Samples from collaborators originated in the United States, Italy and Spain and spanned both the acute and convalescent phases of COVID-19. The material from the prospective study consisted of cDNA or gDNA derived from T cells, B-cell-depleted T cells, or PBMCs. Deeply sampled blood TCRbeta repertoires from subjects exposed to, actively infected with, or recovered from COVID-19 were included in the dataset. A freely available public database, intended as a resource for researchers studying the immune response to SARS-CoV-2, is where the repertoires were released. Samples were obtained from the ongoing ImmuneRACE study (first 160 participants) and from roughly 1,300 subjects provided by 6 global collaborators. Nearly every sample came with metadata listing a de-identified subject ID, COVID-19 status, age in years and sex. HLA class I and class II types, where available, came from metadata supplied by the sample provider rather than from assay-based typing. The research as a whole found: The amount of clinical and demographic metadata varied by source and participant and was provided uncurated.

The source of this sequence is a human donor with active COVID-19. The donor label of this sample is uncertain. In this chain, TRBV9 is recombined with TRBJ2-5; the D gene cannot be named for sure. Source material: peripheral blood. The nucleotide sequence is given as TGTGCCAGCAGCTCGGGTAACGAGGAGACCCAGTACTTC. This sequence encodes CASSSGNEETQYF.